The 13 T cell receptor beta chains given below trace back to one sample, sequenced in a study of spatial heterogeneity in lung cancer. Overall study findings and caveats: Tumor mutation counts were tracked by expanded intratumoral alpha and beta TCR counts.

Time point: sample taken at primary tumor resection. Their specific antigens are unknown. TCRdb analysed the 5' RACE reads with MiXCR anew, one entry per CDR3 protein. The sample yields approximately 13,000 distinct CDR3 sequences, about 4.6% seen once. This sample comprised lung tumor tissue, obtained at surgery. The receptors shown here come from a male donor with early-stage non-small cell lung cancer.

This clonotype has ten or more counts. Little can be read into the size of this beta chain, an off-target read in a library designed for alpha chains. CDR3 residues: CASSRSQGVGQPQHF. CDR3 sequence (DNA): TGTGCCAGCAGCCGGAGCCAAGGAGTGGGTCAGCCCCAGCATTTT. The chain carries TRBV6-1 and TRBJ1-5; no clear D gene. Trimming left V 6 bases short and J 6 bases short, with 18 bases between. The CDR3 extends over 15 amino acids. CDR1 is MNHNS, CDR2 SASEGT, per germline.

This clonotype was detected ten times or more. Found in a library prepared for alpha chains, this beta chain is an off-target read, and its abundance has little meaning. This chain joins TRBV28 and TRBJ1-6, with 7 bases matching TRBD1. The CDR3 runs 12 residues. Trimming took 9 bases from V and 8 from J; bases not matched to a gene: 4. Germline assignment: CDR1 MDHEN and CDR2 SYDVKM. The CDR3 is CASHTGDSPLHF. CDR3 nucleotide sequence: TGTGCCAGTCATACAGGGGATTCACCCCTCCACTTT.

This clonotype was seen ten or more times. A library prepared for alpha chains yielded this beta chain as an off-target read; its size is of little meaning. V and J are TRBV6-5 and TRBJ1-3; D is ambiguous. V was pared by 0 bases and J by 4 bases, with 10 bases between. Per the germline V gene, CDR1 is MNHEY and CDR2 is SVGAGI. CDR3 length: 15 amino acids. The CDR3 sequence: CASSYSRGSGNTIYF. The DNA for the CDR3 is TGTGCCAGCAGTTACTCACGGGGTTCGGGAAACACCATATATTTT.

This clonotype was counted many times. This beta chain slipped into a library made for alpha chains as a stray read, so its size is not meaningful. V is TRBV7-2 and J is TRBJ2-5; 9 positions agree with TRBD1. The CDR3 extends over 13 amino acids. Germline trimming cut 5 bases from V and 7 bases from J; bases unmatched to any gene: 5. The germline gives CDR1 SGHTA, CDR2 FQGNSA. The CDR3 loop is CASSPDRGWTQYF. CDR3 in DNA: TGTGCCAGCAGCCCAGACAGGGGGTGGACCCAGTACTTC.

This clonotype was seen at least ten times. The library was built for alpha chains, so this beta chain is an off-target read and its size means little. The chain employs TRBV28 and TRBJ1-5; D is uncertain. Germline V gene sequence: CDR1 MDHEN, CDR2 SYDVKM. This CDR3 has 13 residues. Trimming shortened V by 6 bases and J by 7 bases, and 13 bases separated the two germline ends. The CDR3 spells CASRSPGPQPQHF. The CDR3 DNA reads as TGTGCCAGCAGGTCCCCCGGGCCACAGCCCCAGCATTTT. Complete variable domain (other parts from reference TRBV28 and TRBJ1-5): DVKVTQSSRYLVKRTGEKVFLECVQDMDHENMFWYRQDPGLGLRLIYFSYDVKMKEKGDIPEGYSVSREKKERFSLILESASTNQTSMYLCASRSPGPQPQHFGDGTRLSIL.

This clonotype has ten or more counts. Being off target in a library aimed at alpha chains, this beta chain has a size of little meaning. The chain recombines TRBV7-9 with TRBJ2-6, with D unresolved. Germline lookup yields CDR1 SEHNR and CDR2 FQNEAQ (reference sequence). The V end was cut by 8 bases, the J end by 1 base, with 6 bases between. CDR3 size: 13 residues. CDR3 DNA sequence: TGTGCCAGCGGGCCTTCTGGGGCCAACGTCCTGACTTTC. It translates to CASGPSGANVLTF.

This clonotype appeared many times. Since the library was made to target alpha chains, this beta chain is a stray read and its abundance is not meaningful. The chain uses TRBV7-2 and TRBJ2-1, with D possibly called TRBD1 or TRBD2 (5 bases each). Germline V gene sequence: CDR1 SGHTA, CDR2 FQGNSA. The CDR3 runs 15 residues. Trimming left V 3 bases short and J 1 base short, with 10 bases between. The CDR3 DNA sequence: TGTGCCAGCAGCTTCCGGGACGCGTCCTACAATGAGCAGTTCTTC. Translated, it gives CASSFRDASYNEQFF.

This clonotype was counted ten times or more. Little can be read into the size of this beta chain, an off-target read in a library designed for alpha chains. The CDR3 sequence: CASRAGTDTGELFF. CDR3 DNA sequence: TGTGCCAGTCGTGCCGGGACGGACACCGGGGAGCTGTTTTTT. The V and J genes are TRBV2 and TRBJ2-2, with D perhaps assigned TRBD1 or TRBD2 (5 bases each). The length of the CDR3 is 14 residues. V lost 9 bases and J 3 bases, leaving 14 bases between the germline ends. Germline CDR1 reads SNHLY; CDR2 reads FYNNEI.

In its sample, this clonotype was seen many times. At one boundary the junction diverges from the germline segment, which might be a read error. With the library built for alpha chains, this beta chain is off target and its frequency is not meaningful. V gene TRBV20-1 combines with J gene TRBJ1-1; 7 bases line up with TRBD1. Germline CDR1 and CDR2: DFQATT and SNEGSKA (reference sequence). The CDR3 length is 12 residues. CDR3 nucleotide sequence: TGCAGTGCTACACAGGGGAACGCTGAAGCTTTCTTT. It translates to CSATQGNAEAFF.

There are many counts of this clonotype. This beta chain is a stray read from a library made for alpha chains; its abundance is not meaningful. The rearrangement uses TRBV13 and TRBJ2-7, with TRBD2 matching over 7 bases. The germline V gene has CDR1 PRHDT and CDR2 FYEKMQ (reference sequence). Trimming at V came to 4 bases and at J to 0 bases, leaving 12 bases not matched to a gene. The CDR3 is made up of 17 amino acids. The CDR3 nucleotides read TGTGCCAGCAGCTCCCATGGGGCTAGCGGATTCTCCTACGAGCAGTACTTC. It specifies CASSSHGASGFSYEQYF. Variable domain in full (rest from reference TRBV13 and TRBJ2-7): AAGVIQSPRHLIKEKRETATLKCYPIPRHDTVYWYQQGPGQDPQFLISFYEKMQSDKGSIPDRFSAQQFSDYHSELNMSSLELGDSALYFCASSSHGASGFSYEQYFGPGTRLTVT.

In its sample, this clonotype was seen many times. Since it is a stray read in a library aimed at alpha chains, this beta chain has a size that is not meaningful. The chain employs TRBV10-3 and TRBJ2-3; perhaps TRBD2 as D (5 bases). This CDR3 is built from 13 residues. CDR1 is ENHRY, CDR2 SYGVKD, per germline. V lost 4 bases, J lost 3 bases, and 8 bases lay in between. The CDR3, as DNA: TGTGCCATCAGTGGGGAGAATACAGATACGCAGTATTTT. Its protein is CAISGENTDTQYF.

This clonotype was picked up many times. This beta chain turned up in a library designed for alpha chains; as an off-target read, its abundance says little. The chain employs TRBV11-2 and TRBJ2-3; no clear D gene. From germline, CDR1 is SGHAT and CDR2 FQNNGV. Deletions cut 5 bases from V and 2 bases from J, with 8 bases between. The CDR3 is made up of 13 amino acids. CDR3 coding DNA: TGTGCCAGCAGCCTCGGACCCACAGATACGCAGTATTTT. As protein: CASSLGPTDTQYF.

Comments on this clonotype: This beta chain appears as a stray read in a library generated for alpha chains; its size is not informative. The J gene is TRBJ1-2, the V gene TRBV30, with D possibly matching TRBD1 (5 bases). The V end was cut by 2 bases, the J end by 7 bases, with 14 bases between. In germline, CDR1 is GTSNPN, CDR2 SVGIG (reference sequence). The CDR3 has 13 residues. The CDR3 protein is CAWSKPSGGGYTF. In nucleotides, the CDR3 is TGTGCCTGGAGTAAGCCGTCCGGGGGTGGCTACACCTTC.